There are a few counts of the clone carrying this T cell receptor (beta chain). These data originate in a study of blood T cell repertoires in COVID-19. Trimming took off 7 bases at V and 2 bases at J, with 11 bases between the two ends. Per the germline V gene, CDR1 is LGHDT and CDR2 is YNNKEL (reference sequence). This CDR3 contains 13 residues. In the original processing: Reference gene primer amplification gave nucleated cell count estimates. Sequencing was performed with immunoSEQ multiplex PCR; in TCRdb, only in-frame clones are kept and a portion is missing. V, J and clone size are those of that table, while D and trimming were read from the DNA. The sample yields approximately 84,000 clones, over 70% seen once.

This clonotype originated in a middle-aged man with active or convalescent COVID-19. Sequenced: peripheral blood. V is TRBV3-1 (or the pseudogene TRBV3-2) and J is TRBJ2-5, with a tentative D call TRBD2 (5 bases). The CDR3 reads CASNPGFQETQYF. The CDR3 DNA reads as TGTGCCAGCAATCCGGGATTTCAAGAGACCCAGTACTTC.